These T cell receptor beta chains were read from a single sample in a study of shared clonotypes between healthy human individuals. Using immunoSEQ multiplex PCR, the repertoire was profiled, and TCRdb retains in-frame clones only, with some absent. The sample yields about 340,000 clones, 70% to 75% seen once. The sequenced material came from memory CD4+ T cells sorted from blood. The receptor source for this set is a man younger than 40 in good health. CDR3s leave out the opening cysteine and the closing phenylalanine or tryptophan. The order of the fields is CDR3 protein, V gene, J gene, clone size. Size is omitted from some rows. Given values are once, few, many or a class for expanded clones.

cdr3_aa: SVEGLAGGSDTQY
v_call: TRBV29-1
j_call: TRBJ2-3
clone_size: .

cdr3_aa: ASSVGANSYEQY
v_call: TRBV9
j_call: TRBJ2-7
clone_size: .

cdr3_aa: AISEEGTGELF
v_call: TRBV10-3
j_call: TRBJ2-2
clone_size: .

cdr3_aa: ASSLALWGGNTIY
v_call: TRBV5-1
j_call: TRBJ1-3
clone_size: once

cdr3_aa: SARGSGDNEQF
v_call: TRBV29-1
j_call: TRBJ2-1
clone_size: few

cdr3_aa: ASSQITGTNTDTQY
v_call: TRBV5-4
j_call: TRBJ2-3
clone_size: .

cdr3_aa: ATRETGGQTQY
v_call: TRBV6-6
j_call: TRBJ2-5
clone_size: .

cdr3_aa: ASSLSGAGELF
v_call: TRBV5-1
j_call: TRBJ2-2
clone_size: .

cdr3_aa: ASSYFSEQY
v_call: TRBV28
j_call: TRBJ2-7
clone_size: .

cdr3_aa: ASSDTSGRAGANVLT
v_call: TRBV9
j_call: TRBJ2-6
clone_size: .

cdr3_aa: ASSLTPDSGFNEQF
v_call: TRBV9
j_call: TRBJ2-1
clone_size: .

cdr3_aa: SADKGASYGYT
v_call: TRBV29-1
j_call: TRBJ1-2
clone_size: .

cdr3_aa: ASSDEGGPFYNEQF
v_call: TRBV25-1
j_call: TRBJ2-1
clone_size: .

cdr3_aa: ASSIGGQVRETQY
v_call: TRBV19
j_call: TRBJ2-5
clone_size: .

cdr3_aa: ASSPVREPGYEQY
v_call: TRBV11-2
j_call: TRBJ2-7
clone_size: .

cdr3_aa: ASTLGTPNTYEQY
v_call: TRBV2
j_call: TRBJ2-7
clone_size: .

cdr3_aa: ASSLNRDGYT
v_call: TRBV5-1
j_call: TRBJ1-2
clone_size: .

cdr3_aa: ASSLRFGVGSYNEQF
v_call: TRBV4-1
j_call: TRBJ2-1
clone_size: .

cdr3_aa: ASSDPFSDTQY
v_call: TRBV10-1
j_call: TRBJ2-3
clone_size: .

cdr3_aa: ASSFTGGRNTIY
v_call: TRBV7-9
j_call: TRBJ1-3
clone_size: .

cdr3_aa: AWSGYRPTDTQY
v_call: TRBV30
j_call: TRBJ2-3
clone_size: .

cdr3_aa: SVEASKTGLAGELF
v_call: TRBV29-1
j_call: TRBJ2-2
clone_size: few

cdr3_aa: ARPGQGFSYEQY
v_call: TRBV6-5
j_call: TRBJ2-7
clone_size: .

cdr3_aa: ASSLGQGRGYGYT
v_call: TRBV5-8
j_call: TRBJ1-2
clone_size: .

cdr3_aa: AWGGLVKF
v_call: TRBV30
j_call: TRBJ2-1
clone_size: .

cdr3_aa: ASSLPGQETQY
v_call: TRBV6-6
j_call: TRBJ2-5
clone_size: .

cdr3_aa: ATSRDLGDTQY
v_call: TRBV15
j_call: TRBJ2-3
clone_size: few

cdr3_aa: AISGGTISYEQY
v_call: TRBV10-3
j_call: TRBJ2-7
clone_size: .

cdr3_aa: ASSSRNTGELF
v_call: TRBV28
j_call: TRBJ2-2
clone_size: .

cdr3_aa: ASSLEMTGTANEQF
v_call: TRBV5-6
j_call: TRBJ2-1
clone_size: .

cdr3_aa: ASSLGGGGVYGYT
v_call: TRBV5-1
j_call: TRBJ1-2
clone_size: .

cdr3_aa: ASSLYSRAAYEQY
v_call: TRBV19
j_call: TRBJ2-7
clone_size: .

cdr3_aa: ASSAGGGRSTDTQY
v_call: TRBV9
j_call: TRBJ2-3
clone_size: .

cdr3_aa: ASSLRGTGEQY
v_call: TRBV7-9
j_call: TRBJ2-7
clone_size: .

cdr3_aa: SVDRGGEEAF
v_call: TRBV29-1
j_call: TRBJ1-1
clone_size: many

cdr3_aa: ASSQADWLNEQF
v_call: TRBV4-1
j_call: TRBJ2-1
clone_size: few

cdr3_aa: ASSRMTSGHNEQF
v_call: TRBV5-4
j_call: TRBJ2-1
clone_size: .